The rows below give T cell receptor beta chains drawn from one sample of a study of shared clonotypes between healthy human individuals. The method was immunoSEQ multiplex PCR; TCRdb's version includes in-frame clones alone and lacks a portion of them. The repertoire holds over 95,000 clones, around half seen once, with around 15% in the top ten. Sequenced material: PBMCs. The receptor source for this set is a woman aged 40 to 50 in good health. Some clones in this sample may be carry-over from other donors' samples. Both conserved end residues are part of each CDR3. Fields, in order: D gene, J gene, clone size, V gene, CDR3 DNA, CDR3 protein. D genes are given only for firm matches. Clone size is not always given. Where it is, it says once, few, many or a class for expanded clones.

NA TRBJ1-2 NA TRBV9 TGTGCCAGCAGCGTAGTTGAGGGGAATGGCTACACCTTC CASSVVEGNGYTF
TRBD2 TRBJ2-7 many TRBV28 TGTGCCAGCAGTTTTGAGCTAGCGGGATCCTACGAGCAGTACTTC CASSFELAGSYEQYF
NA TRBJ2-2 NA TRBV18 TGTGCCAGCTCACTCGGACAGACGAACACCGGGGAGCTGTTTTTT CASSLGQTNTGELFF
NA TRBJ1-1 many TRBV28 TGTGCCAGCGTCTTGGGAGAGTTGGCTTTCTTT CASVLGELAFF
NA TRBJ2-5 NA TRBV19 TGTGCCAGTTTGGTCCATACGCCCTCCACCCGACAGTACTTC CASLVHTPSTRQYF
NA TRBJ1-2 NA TRBV28 TGTGCCAGCAGTTTAGAGGCCAGGTTTGGGCGAGGCTACACCTTC CASSLEARFGRGYTF
TRBD1 TRBJ2-7 few TRBV28 TGTGCCAGCAGCCGGACAGGGGCGGCTGCCTACGAGCAGTACTTC CASSRTGAAAYEQYF
TRBD2 TRBJ2-7 NA TRBV5-1 TGCGCCAGCGGCTTACTAGCGGGAGGTCGCTACGAGCAGTACTTC CASGLLAGGRYEQYF
TRBD1 TRBJ1-2 few TRBV5-1 TGCGCCAGCAGCTGGGGACAGGGGGATGGCTACACCTTC CASSWGQGDGYTF
TRBD1 TRBJ1-2 NA TRBV18 TGTGCCAGCTCGGGGACAGCTAACTATGGCTACACCTTC CASSGTANYGYTF
NA TRBJ1-1 many TRBV7-9 TGTGCCAGCAGCCCTACGACCCAGACCAGCACTGAAGCTTTCTTT CASSPTTQTSTEAFF
NA TRBJ2-7 NA TRBV28 TGTGCCAGCACCCCCCAAGGGGCCTCCTACGAGCAGTACTTC CASTPQGASYEQYF
TRBD2 TRBJ2-4 NA TRBV5-1 TGCGCCAGCGGAGCGGGAGGGCGAAACATTCAGTACTTC CASGAGGRNIQYF
TRBD2 TRBJ2-1 NA TRBV6-4 TGTGCCAGCAGTGACGTTAGCGGGAGCTCCAATGAGCAGTTCTTC CASSDVSGSSNEQFF
NA TRBJ1-3 few TRBV5-1 TGCGCCAGCAGCTTGGAGGGGGGGACCGGAAACACCATATATTTT CASSLEGGTGNTIYF
TRBD2 TRBJ2-2 few TRBV9 TGTGCCAGCAGCGTGATAGCGGGACCTAACACCGGGGAGCTGTTTTTT CASSVIAGPNTGELFF
NA TRBJ2-1 NA TRBV11-2 TGTGCCAGCAGCTCTTTCAATGGGCAGTTCTTC CASSSFNGQFF
NA TRBJ1-3 NA TRBV5-1 TGCGCCAGCAGCTTGGTAGGGTCTGGAAACACCATATATTTT CASSLVGSGNTIYF
TRBD1 TRBJ1-2 NA TRBV30 TGTGCCTGGAGTAGGGGGACAGGGGAGTTTCGTGCTGGCTACACCTTC CAWSRGTGEFRAGYTF
NA TRBJ2-7 NA TRBV7-6 TGTGCCAGCAGCTTAGGCGCCACGTCCTACGAGCAGTACTTC CASSLGATSYEQYF